A selection of T cell receptor beta chains follows, all from one sample in a study of CD8 T cells in Susac syndrome. TCRdb itself ran the immunoSEQ multiplex PCR reads through MiXCR, one entry per CDR3 protein. The sample has about 150,000 distinct CDR3 sequences; 85% to 95% are singletons. Input material: CD4+ T cells from PBMCs. These TCRs come from a human donor with Susac syndrome. Each CDR3 is given without its conserved first and last residue. A D gene is named only where the DNA matches it firmly. Part of the rows lack a size; the others show once, few, many or a class for expanded clones.

clone_size	v_call	d_call	j_call	cdr3_length	cdr3_aa
NA	TRBV25-1	NA	TRBJ2-3	14	ASSPTGGQSTDTQY
once	TRBV9	TRBD1	TRBJ2-1	12	ASSVPGGHNEQF
once	TRBV4-3	NA	TRBJ1-5	11	ASSRNRDQPQH
NA	TRBV5-1	TRBD1	TRBJ2-3	11	ASRTGSTDTQY
NA	TRBV3-1	NA	TRBJ2-3	11	ASQRAGTDTQY
NA	TRBV11-2	TRBD1	TRBJ2-1	13	ASSSLTGRYNEQF
NA	TRBV12-3/TRBV12-4	NA	TRBJ1-2	10	ASYSGGGGYT
NA	TRBV7-3	NA	TRBJ2-3	12	ASSPTGVADTQY
NA	TRBV5-1	NA	TRBJ2-5	9	ASGHVETQY
NA	TRBV20-1	NA	TRBJ1-4	10	SGGATNEKLF